A single TCR beta chain is shown here with its context. The sample comes from a study of sequential checkpoint blockade in melanoma. Specified treatment: randomized to nivolumab then ipilimumab (arm A) or the reverse (arm B). Live CD3+CD8+ CD19− CD56− cells were sorted from PBMCs. Libraries were prepared by immunoSEQ multiplex PCR; TCRdb keeps only in-frame clonotypes and omits some of them. The repertoire holds around 13,000 clones, with approximately 72% as singletons. The specimen comprised CD8+ T cells sorted from blood (inferred from file names), sampled from a patient given nivolumab and ipilimumab in sequence. This TCR was sampled from a human donor with melanoma.

The CDR3 coding sequence is TGTGCCAGCAGTGACCAAGGGTGGGGGGTGCGGGAAGGCTACACCTTC. Translated, it gives CASSDQGWGVREGYTF. The genes are TRBV25-1 and TRBJ1-2; D perhaps matches TRBD1 (5 bases). V lost 3 bases to trimming and J lost 8 bases, with 22 bases between them. From germline, CDR1 is MGHDK and CDR2 SYGVNS. The CDR3 is 16 residues long.